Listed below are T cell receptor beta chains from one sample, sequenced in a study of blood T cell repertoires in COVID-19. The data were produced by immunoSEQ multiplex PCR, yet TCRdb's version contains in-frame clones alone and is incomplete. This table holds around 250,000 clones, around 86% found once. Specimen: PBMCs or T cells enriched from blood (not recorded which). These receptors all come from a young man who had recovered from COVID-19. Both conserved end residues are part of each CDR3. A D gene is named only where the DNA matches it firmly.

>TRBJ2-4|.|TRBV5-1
TGCGCCAGCAGCTTGGGCAGATCCCTAGCCAAAAACATTCAGTACTTC
CASSLGRSLAKNIQYF
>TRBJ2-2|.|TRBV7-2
TGTGCCAGCAGCTTAGACACAATCGGACAGCCGAACACCGGGGAGCTGTTTTTT
CASSLDTIGQPNTGELFF
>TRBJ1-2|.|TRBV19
TGTGCCAGTAGTATAGAGACAGAAGTCTATGGCTACACCTTC
CASSIETEVYGYTF
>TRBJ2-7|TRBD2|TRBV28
TGTGCCAGTAGGGGCGGGAGTATCTACGAGCAGTACTTC
CASRGGSIYEQYF
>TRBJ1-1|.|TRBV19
TGTGCCAGTAGTACCCATATTCAGGCCCAAGCTTTCTTT
CASSTHIQAQAFF
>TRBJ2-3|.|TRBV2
TGTGCCAGCAGTGTCTTAGGGGGGGGCACAGATACGCAGTATTTT
CASSVLGGGTDTQYF
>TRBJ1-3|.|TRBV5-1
TGCGCCAGCAGCCCTAGGACAGCGTCTGGAAACACCATATATTTT
CASSPRTASGNTIYF
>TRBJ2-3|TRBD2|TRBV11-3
TGTGCCAGCAGCTTAGGGGGGGGATCGCAGTATTTT
CASSLGGGSQYF
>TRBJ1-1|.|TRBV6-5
TGTGCCAGCAGTTACAGAGCAGGGGAGACTGAAGCTTTCTTT
CASSYRAGETEAFF
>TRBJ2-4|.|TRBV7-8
TGTGCCAGCAGCTCCGTCGGGACAACCAAAAACATTCAGTACTTC
CASSSVGTTKNIQYF